Below, one TCR beta chain is given with its context. This CDR3 is 14 amino acids long. V gave up 5 bases and J gave up 3 bases, with 10 bases separating them. Germline V gives CDR1 LNHDA, CDR2 SQIVND (reference sequence). TCRdb called the 5' RACE reads again in MiXCR, with one record for every CDR3 protein. This table has hundreds of thousands of distinct CDR3 sequences, approximately 6.1% appearing once. The data stem from a study of identical twins. The J gene is TRBJ2-2, the V gene TRBV19, with a tentative D call TRBD2 (5 bases). The sequenced sample was naive T cells sorted from blood. The clonotype originates from a man aged 18 to 29 in good health. The CDR3 sequence is CASSYLAYTGELFF. The CDR3 DNA follows: TGTGCCAGTAGTTACCTAGCCTACACCGGGGAGCTGTTTTTT.